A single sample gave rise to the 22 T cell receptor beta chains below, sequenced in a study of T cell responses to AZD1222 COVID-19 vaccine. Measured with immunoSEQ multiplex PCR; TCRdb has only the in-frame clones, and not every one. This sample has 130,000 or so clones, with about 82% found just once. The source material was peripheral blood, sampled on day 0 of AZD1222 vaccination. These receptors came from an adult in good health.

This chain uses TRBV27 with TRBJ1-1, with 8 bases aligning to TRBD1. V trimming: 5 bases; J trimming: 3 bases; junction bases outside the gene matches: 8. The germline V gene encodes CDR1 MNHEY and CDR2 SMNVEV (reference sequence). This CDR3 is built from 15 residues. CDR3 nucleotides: TGTGCCAGCAGTGTTGGACAGACAGGGGACACTGAAGCTTTCTTT. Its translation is CASSVGQTGDTEAFF.

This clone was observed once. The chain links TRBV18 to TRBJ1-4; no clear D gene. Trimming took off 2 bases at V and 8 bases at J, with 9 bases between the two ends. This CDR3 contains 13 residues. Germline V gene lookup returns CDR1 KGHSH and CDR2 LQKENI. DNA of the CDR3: TGTGCCAGCTCACCAGGGGTGAAGGAAAAACTGTTTTTT. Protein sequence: CASSPGVKEKLFF.

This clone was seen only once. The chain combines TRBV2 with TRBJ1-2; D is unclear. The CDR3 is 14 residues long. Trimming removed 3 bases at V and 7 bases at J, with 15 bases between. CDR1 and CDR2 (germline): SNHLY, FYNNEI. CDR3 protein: CASSERPEHRGYTF. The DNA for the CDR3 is TGTGCCAGCAGTGAGCGGCCAGAACATCGTGGCTACACCTTC.

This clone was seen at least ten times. Here the CDR3 DNA reads TGTGCCACCAGTGACGAGGAGGGATATGGCTACACCTTC. The encoded protein is CATSDEEGYGYTF. This chain links TRBV15 with TRBJ1-2, with D unclear. The CDR3 is 13 amino acids. Looked up from germline, CDR1 is LNHNV and CDR2 is YYDKDF (reference sequence). Trimming cost V 6 bases and J 5 bases, with 13 bases left between them.

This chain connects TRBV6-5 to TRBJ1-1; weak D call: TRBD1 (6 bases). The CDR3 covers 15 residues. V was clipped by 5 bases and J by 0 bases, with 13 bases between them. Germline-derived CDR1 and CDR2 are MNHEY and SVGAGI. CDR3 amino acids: CASSPEGGLNTEAFF. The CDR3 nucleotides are TGTGCCAGCAGTCCCGAGGGGGGGTTGAACACTGAAGCTTTCTTT.

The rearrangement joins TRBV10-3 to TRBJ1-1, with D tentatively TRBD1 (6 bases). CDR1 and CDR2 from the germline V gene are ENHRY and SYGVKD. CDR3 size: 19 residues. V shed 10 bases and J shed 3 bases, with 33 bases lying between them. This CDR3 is CATIPSALQGPKTHTEAFF. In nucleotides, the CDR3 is TGTGCCACCATACCCTCGGCCTTACAGGGTCCTAAAACCCACACTGAAGCTTTCTTT.

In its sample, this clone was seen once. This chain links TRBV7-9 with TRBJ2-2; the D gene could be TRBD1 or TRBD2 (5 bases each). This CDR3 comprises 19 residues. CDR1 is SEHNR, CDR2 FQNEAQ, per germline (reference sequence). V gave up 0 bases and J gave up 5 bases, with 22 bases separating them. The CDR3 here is CASSLARWLRDGPTGELFF. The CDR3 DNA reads TGTGCCAGCAGCTTAGCGCGGTGGTTGAGGGACGGACCAACCGGGGAGCTGTTTTTT.

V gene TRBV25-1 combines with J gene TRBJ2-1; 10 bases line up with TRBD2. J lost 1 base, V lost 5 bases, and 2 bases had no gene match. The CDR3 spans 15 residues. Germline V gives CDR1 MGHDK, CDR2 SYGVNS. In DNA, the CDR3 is TGTGCCAGCAGTTCGGGACTAGCGTCCTACAATGAGCAGTTCTTC. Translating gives CASSSGLASYNEQFF. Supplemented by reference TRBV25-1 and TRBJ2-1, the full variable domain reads EADIYQTPRYLVIGTGKKITLECSQTMGHDKMYWYQQDPGMELHLIHYSYGVNSTEKGDLSSESTVSRIRTEHFPLTLESARPSHTSQYLCASSSGLASYNEQFFGPGTRLTVL.

This CDR3 reads CASVQGWSDTQYF. The DNA of the CDR3 is TGTGCCAGTGTACAGGGGTGGTCAGATACGCAGTATTTT. The chain couples TRBV6-5 to TRBJ2-3, with 7 bases that match TRBD1. The CDR3 consists of 13 residues. Trimming removed 9 bases from V and 4 bases from J; junction bases left unmatched: 7. CDR1 is MNHEY and CDR2 is SVGAGI in the germline V gene.

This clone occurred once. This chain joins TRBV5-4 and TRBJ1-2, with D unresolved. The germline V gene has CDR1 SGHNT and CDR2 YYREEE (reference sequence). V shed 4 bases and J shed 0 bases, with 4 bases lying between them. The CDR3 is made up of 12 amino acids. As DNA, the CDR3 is TGTGCCAGCAGCGATCCTAACTATGGCTACACCTTC. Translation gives CASSDPNYGYTF.

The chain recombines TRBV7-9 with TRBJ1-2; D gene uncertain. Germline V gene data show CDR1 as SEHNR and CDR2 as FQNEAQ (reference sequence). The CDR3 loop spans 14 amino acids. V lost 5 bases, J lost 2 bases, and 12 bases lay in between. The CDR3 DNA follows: TGTGCCAGCAGCACGGCCGGAAACAACTATGGCTACACCTTC. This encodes CASSTAGNNYGYTF. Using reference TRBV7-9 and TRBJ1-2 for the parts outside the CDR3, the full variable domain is DTGVSQNPRHKITKRGQNVTFRCDPISEHNRLYWYRQTLGQGPEFLTYFQNEAQLEKSRLLSDRFSAERPKGSFSTLEIQRTEQGDSAMYLCASSTAGNNYGYTFGSGTRLTVV.

The CDR3 loop is CASSRTLPPGDTQYF. In DNA form, the CDR3 reads TGTGCCAGCAGTAGGACTTTACCGCCAGGGGATACGCAGTATTTT. The gene calls are TRBV6-5 and TRBJ2-3; D may be TRBD1 or TRBD2 (5 bases each). V lost 5 bases, J lost 6 bases, and 18 bases lay in between. CDR3 length: 15 residues. CDR1 and CDR2 (germline): MNHEY, SVGAGI.

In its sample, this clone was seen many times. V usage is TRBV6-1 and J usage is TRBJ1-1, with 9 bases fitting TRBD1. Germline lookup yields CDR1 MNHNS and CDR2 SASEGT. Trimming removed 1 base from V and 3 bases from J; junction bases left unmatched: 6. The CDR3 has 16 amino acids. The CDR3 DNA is TGTGCCAGCAGTGAAGATGGGACAGGGATTTACACTGAAGCTTTCTTT. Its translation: CASSEDGTGIYTEAFF.

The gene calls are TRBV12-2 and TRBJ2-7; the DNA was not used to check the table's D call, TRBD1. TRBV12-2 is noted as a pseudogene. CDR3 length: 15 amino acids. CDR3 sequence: CASRSVGQEVYEQYF. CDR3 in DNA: TGTGCAAGTCGCTCGGTTGGACAGGAGGTCTACGAGCAGTACTTC.

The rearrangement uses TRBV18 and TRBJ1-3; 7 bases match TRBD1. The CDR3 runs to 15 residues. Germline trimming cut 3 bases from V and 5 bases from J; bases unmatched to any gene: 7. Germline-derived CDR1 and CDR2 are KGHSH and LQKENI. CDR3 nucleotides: TGTGCCAGCTCACCCGCACAGGGGCCACGAAACACCATATATTTT. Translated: CASSPAQGPRNTIYF.

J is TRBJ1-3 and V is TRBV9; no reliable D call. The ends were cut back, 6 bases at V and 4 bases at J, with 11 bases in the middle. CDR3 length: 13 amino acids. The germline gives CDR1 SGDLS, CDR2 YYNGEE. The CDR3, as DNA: TGTGCCAGCACCCCACGGATGGGAAACACCATATATTTT. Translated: CASTPRMGNTIYF.

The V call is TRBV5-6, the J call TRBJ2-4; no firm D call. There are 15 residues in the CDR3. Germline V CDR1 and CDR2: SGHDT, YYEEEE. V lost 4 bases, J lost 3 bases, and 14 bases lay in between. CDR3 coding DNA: TGTGCCAGCAGCAAGGTCCGCTTGGGCAAAAACATTCAGTACTTC. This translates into CASSKVRLGKNIQYF.

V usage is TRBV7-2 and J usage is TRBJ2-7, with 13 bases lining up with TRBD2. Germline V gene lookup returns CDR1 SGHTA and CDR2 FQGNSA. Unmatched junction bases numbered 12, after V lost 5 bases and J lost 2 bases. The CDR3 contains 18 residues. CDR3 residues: CASSGTSGRASLPYEQYF. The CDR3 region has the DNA TGTGCCAGCAGCGGTACTAGCGGGAGGGCCTCATTACCCTACGAGCAGTACTTC.

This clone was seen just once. CDR3 nucleotides: TGTGCCAGCAGGATCGGAATATACAATGAGCAGTTCTTC. It is translated as CASRIGIYNEQFF. The chain is built from TRBV7-8 and TRBJ2-1; D gene ambiguous. Germline V gives CDR1 SGHVS, CDR2 FQNEAQ. V lost 6 bases and J lost 4, with 10 bases in between. This CDR3 is built from 13 residues.

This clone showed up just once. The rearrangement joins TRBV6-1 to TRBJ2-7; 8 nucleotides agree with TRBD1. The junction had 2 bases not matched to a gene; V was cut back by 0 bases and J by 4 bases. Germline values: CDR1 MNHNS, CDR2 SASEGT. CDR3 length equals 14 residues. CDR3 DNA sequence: TGTGCCAGCAGTGAAGCAGGGACAGGTTACGAGCAGTACTTC. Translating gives CASSEAGTGYEQYF.

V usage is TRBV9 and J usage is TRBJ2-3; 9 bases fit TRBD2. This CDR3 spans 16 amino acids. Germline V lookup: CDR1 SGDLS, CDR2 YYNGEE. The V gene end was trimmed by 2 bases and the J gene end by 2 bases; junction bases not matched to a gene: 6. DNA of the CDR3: TGTGCCAGCAGCGTGGGACTAGCATTACACACAGATACGCAGTATTTT. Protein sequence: CASSVGLALHTDTQYF. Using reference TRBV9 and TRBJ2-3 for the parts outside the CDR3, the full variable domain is DSGVTQTPKHLITATGQRVTLRCSPRSGDLSVYWYQQSLDQGLQFLIQYYNGEERAKGNILERFSAQQFPDLHSELNLSSLELGDSALYFCASSVGLALHTDTQYFGPGTRLTVL.

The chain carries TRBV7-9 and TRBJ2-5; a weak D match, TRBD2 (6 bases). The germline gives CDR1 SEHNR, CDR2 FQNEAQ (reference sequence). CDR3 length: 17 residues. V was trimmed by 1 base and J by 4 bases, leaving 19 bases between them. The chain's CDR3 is CASSLESGGVLSETQYF. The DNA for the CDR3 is TGTGCCAGCAGCTTAGAGTCCGGCGGGGTTCTGTCAGAGACCCAGTACTTC.